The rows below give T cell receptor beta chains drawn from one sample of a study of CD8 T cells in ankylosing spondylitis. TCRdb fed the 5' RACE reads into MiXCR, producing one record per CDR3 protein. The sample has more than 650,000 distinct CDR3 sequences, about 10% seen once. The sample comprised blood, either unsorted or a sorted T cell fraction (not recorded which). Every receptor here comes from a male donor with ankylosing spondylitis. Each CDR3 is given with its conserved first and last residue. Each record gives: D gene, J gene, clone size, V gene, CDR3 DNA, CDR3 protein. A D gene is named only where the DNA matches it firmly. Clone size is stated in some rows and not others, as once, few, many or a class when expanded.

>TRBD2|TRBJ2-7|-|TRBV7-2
TGTGCCAGCAGGGGACTAGCCTATTCTACCTACGAGCAGTACTTC
CASRGLAYSTYEQYF
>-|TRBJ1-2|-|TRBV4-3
TGCGCCAGCAGCCAAGATTTCCAGCCGAACTATGGCTACACCTTC
CASSQDFQPNYGYTF
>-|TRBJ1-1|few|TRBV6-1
TGTGCCAGCAGAGGACCCCTTGGGGAAACTGAAGCTTTCTTT
CASRGPLGETEAFF
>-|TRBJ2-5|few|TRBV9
TGTGCCAGTGGGTTGGGGGGCCAAGAGACCCAGTACTTC
CASGLGGQETQYF
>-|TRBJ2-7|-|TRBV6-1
TGTGCCAGCAGTCCTGAAGTCCTCTCCTACGAGCAGTACTTC
CASSPEVLSYEQYF
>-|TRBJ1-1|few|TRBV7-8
TGTGCCAGCAGCGCTGGACCGCTGAACACTGAAGCTTTCTTT
CASSAGPLNTEAFF
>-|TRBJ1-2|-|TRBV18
TGTGCCAGCTCACCAGCAGGAGGGGGGAGAGGGAACTATGGCTACACCTTC
CASSPAGGGRGNYGYTF
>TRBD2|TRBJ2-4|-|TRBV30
TGTGCCTGGAGTGTGTGGACTAGCGAAAAAAACATTCAGTACTTC
CAWSVWTSEKNIQYF
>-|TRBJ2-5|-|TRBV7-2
TGTGCCAGCACCCCGGGGCTAGCGTCGTACCAAGAGACCCAGTACTTC
CASTPGLASYQETQYF
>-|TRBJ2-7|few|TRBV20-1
TGCAGTGCAGCTCCCCAGGCAGCCTACGAGCAGTACTTC
CSAAPQAAYEQYF
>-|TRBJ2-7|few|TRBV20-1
TGCAGTGCCCCTGCGGTGGCGGAAACGTACGAGCAGTACTTC
CSAPAVAETYEQYF
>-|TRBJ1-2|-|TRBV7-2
TGTGCCAGCAGCTTAGTTTCCGGGATGTCTAACTATGGCTACACCTTC
CASSLVSGMSNYGYTF
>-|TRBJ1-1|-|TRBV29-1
TGCAGCGTTCTCGTCCCCAAGCGGGTACTAGAAGCTTTCTTT
CSVLVPKRVLEAFF
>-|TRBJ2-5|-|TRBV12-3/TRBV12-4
TGTGCCAGCAGCACGGGGACGGGGCAATGGGAGACCCAGTACTTC
CASSTGTGQWETQYF
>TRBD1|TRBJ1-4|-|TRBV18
TGTGCCAGCTCGCGAACGACAGGGTTATATGAAAAACTGTTTTTT
CASSRTTGLYEKLFF
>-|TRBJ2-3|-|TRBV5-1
TGCGCCAGCAGCTACGGACGCGCGGGCACAGATACGCAGTATTTT
CASSYGRAGTDTQYF
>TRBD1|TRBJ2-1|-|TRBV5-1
TGCGCCAGCAGCTTGGTAGGGACAGTTAACTACAATGAGCAGTTCTTC
CASSLVGTVNYNEQFF
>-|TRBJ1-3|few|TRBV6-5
TGTGCCAGCAGTTACGCGACAGGATTCATCTCTGGAAACACCATATATTTT
CASSYATGFISGNTIYF
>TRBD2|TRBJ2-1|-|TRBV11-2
TGTGCCAGCAGCCCGCGGACTAGCGGGGGAATCTCCTACAATGAGCAGTTCTTC
CASSPRTSGGISYNEQFF
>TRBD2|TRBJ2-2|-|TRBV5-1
TGCGCCAGCAGCTCGGGACTAGGTTTTGCCGGGGAGCTGTTTTTT
CASSSGLGFAGELFF
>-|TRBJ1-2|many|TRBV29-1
TGCAGCGTTGATGTGGGCTATGGCTACACCTTC
CSVDVGYGYTF
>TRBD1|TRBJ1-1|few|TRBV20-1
TGCAGTGCTCCGGGACAGGGATCGCATGGAGCTGAAGCTTTCTTT
CSAPGQGSHGAEAFF
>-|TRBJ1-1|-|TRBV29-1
TGCAGCGTTGAACGGGACAAGAACACTGAAGCTTTCTTT
CSVERDKNTEAFF
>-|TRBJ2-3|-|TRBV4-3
TGCGCCAGCAGCCAAGGAGGGTTCGGCACCAGTGGGCTGGATACGCAGTATTTT
CASSQGGFGTSGLDTQYF
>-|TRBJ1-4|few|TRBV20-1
TGCAGTGCCCCCCCCTGGCAGGGTGAACTGTTTTTT
CSAPPWQGELFF
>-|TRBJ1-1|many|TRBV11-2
TGTGCCAGCAGCTCCTATATTGGACGAATTGGGAGGGCTTTCTTT
CASSSYIGRIGRAFF
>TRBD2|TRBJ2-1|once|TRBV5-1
TGCGCCAGCAGCCCGGGAGGGGAGCGGGGGTACTACAATGAGCAGTTCTTC
CASSPGGERGYYNEQFF
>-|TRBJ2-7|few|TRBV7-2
TGTGCCAGCAGCTTCACGGCTAGGCTCGAGCAGTACTTC
CASSFTARLEQYF
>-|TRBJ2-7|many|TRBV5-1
TGCGCCAGCAGCGCCGGGATGCTGGAGCAGTACTTC
CASSAGMLEQYF
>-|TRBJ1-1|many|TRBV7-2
TGTGCCAGCAGCTTAGCCTGGGCTGAAGCTTTCTTT
CASSLAWAEAFF
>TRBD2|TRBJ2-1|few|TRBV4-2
TGTGCCAGCAGCCTAGTCACGCAGCGGGAGACCAATGAGCAGTTCTTC
CASSLVTQRETNEQFF
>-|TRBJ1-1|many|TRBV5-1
TGCGCCAGCAGTTGGGCGGGCGGGAGCACTGAAGCTTTCTTT
CASSWAGGSTEAFF
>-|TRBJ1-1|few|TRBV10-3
TGTGCGATCACCAATAGGGGGACTGAAGCTTTCTTT
CAITNRGTEAFF
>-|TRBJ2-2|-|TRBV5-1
TGCGCCAGCAGCTTGGACAGCCGAACCGGGGAGCTGTTTTTT
CASSLDSRTGELFF
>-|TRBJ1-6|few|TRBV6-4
TGTGCCAGCAGTGACTCTTACAGTGGTACACCCCTCCACTTT
CASSDSYSGTPLHF
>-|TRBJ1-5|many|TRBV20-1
TGCAGTGCTAGAGGGGGGGGAAGCAATCAGCCCCAGCATTTT
CSARGGGSNQPQHF
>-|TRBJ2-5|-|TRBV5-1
TGCGCCAGCAGCTCGACGAATTCCCAAGAGACCCAGTACTTC
CASSSTNSQETQYF
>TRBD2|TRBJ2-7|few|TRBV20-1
TGCAGTGCTAGAGATAGGGCTAGCGGGAGTTATGACGAGCAGTACTTC
CSARDRASGSYDEQYF
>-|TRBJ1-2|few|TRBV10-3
TGTGCCATCAGCATTGACCGCTTTGGGTACACCTTC
CAISIDRFGYTF
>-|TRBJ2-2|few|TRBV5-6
TGTGCCAGCAGCTTTTCCGTACAGGGTTACCTCGGGGAGCTGTTTTTT
CASSFSVQGYLGELFF
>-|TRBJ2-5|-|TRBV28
TGTGCCAGCAGTTCCGGGACGGCGGTTAGTTGGACCCAGTACTTC
CASSSGTAVSWTQYF
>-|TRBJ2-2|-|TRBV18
TGTGCCAGCTCACCGGGGGTAATTTCGAACACCGGGGAGCTGTTTTTT
CASSPGVISNTGELFF
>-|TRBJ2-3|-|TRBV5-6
TGTGCCAGCACCTTAGACCCTAGCACAGATACGCAGTATTTT
CASTLDPSTDTQYF
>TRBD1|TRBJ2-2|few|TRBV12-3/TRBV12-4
TGTGCCAGCACTCCCTCCGGGACAGGGCGGACCGGGGAGCTGTTTTTT
CASTPSGTGRTGELFF
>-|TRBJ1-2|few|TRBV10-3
TGTGCCATCAGTACCCTGAAATCACAGCGTAACTATGGCTACACCTTC
CAISTLKSQRNYGYTF
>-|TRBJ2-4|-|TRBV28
TGTGCCAGCAGTTCAGGGACATCGAGAGCCAAAAACATTCAGTACTTC
CASSSGTSRAKNIQYF
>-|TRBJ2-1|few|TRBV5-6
TGTGCCAGCAGCCCATCTCGGACAACCCCCTACAATGAGCAGTTCTTC
CASSPSRTTPYNEQFF
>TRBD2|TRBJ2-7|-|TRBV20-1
TGCAGTGATTATAGCGGGAGCGGCTACGAGCAGTACTTC
CSDYSGSGYEQYF
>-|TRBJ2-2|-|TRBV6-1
TGTGCCAGCACCGCAAAGGGAATGCTCACCGGGGAGCTGTTTTTT
CASTAKGMLTGELFF
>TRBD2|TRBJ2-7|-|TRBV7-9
TGTGCCAGCAGCTTAGACGGGGGGGCGAGGGAGCAGTACTTC
CASSLDGGAREQYF
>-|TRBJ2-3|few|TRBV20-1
TGCAGTGCCCCAAGGCGCCCCCGAAGCACAGATACGCAGTATTTT
CSAPRRPRSTDTQYF
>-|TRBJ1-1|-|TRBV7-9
TGTGCCAGCAGCTTCCGACCGACTGCCTTAGGGAACACTGAAGCTTTCTTT
CASSFRPTALGNTEAFF
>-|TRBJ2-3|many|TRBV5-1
TGCGCCAGCAGCTTGACTTTAGGCAGCGCAGATACGCAGTATTTT
CASSLTLGSADTQYF
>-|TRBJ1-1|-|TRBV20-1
TGCAGTGCTAGATACAGGGTGAACACTGAAGCTTTCTTT
CSARYRVNTEAFF
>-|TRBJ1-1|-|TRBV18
TGTGCCAGCTCATCTTCTCCCGGGACCGAGAACACTGAAGCTTTCTTT
CASSSSPGTENTEAFF